The source of this T cell receptor (beta chain) is a study of OX40 agonist ivuxolimab in advanced cancers. For the wider study: The costimulatory receptor OX40 (CD134) was targeted by ivuxolimab, a fully human IgG2 agonistic monoclonal antibody. Intravenous ivuxolimab was administered to patients every 2 weeks at six dose levels: 0.01, 0.1, 0.3, 1.5, 3 and 10 mg/kg. Of the approximately 54 patients in dose escalation, about 20 had hepatocellular carcinoma, roughly 15 had melanoma, 9 had renal cell carcinoma and 9 had head and neck cancer. The dose-escalation cohort was about 83% male with a mean age of around 64 years, ranging from about 23 to 85. Patients were allowed to have had prior anti-PD-1, anti-PD-L1 or anti-CTLA-4 therapy, and around 41% of the dose-escalation patients had previously received checkpoint inhibitors. Partial responses occurred in three dose-escalation patients, of whom one had hepatocellular carcinoma and two had cutaneous melanoma. The point of sequencing TCRbeta in the periphery was to test whether ivuxolimab changed TCR sequence diversity and drove clonal T-cell expansion. The paper covers the monotherapy dose-escalation part of the phase I ivuxolimab trial, which included N = 52 patients. General study outcomes and caveats: At doses from 0.1 to 3.0 mg/kg, clonal expansion was seen in both CD4+ and CD8+ blood T cells between baseline and week 6. In partial responders in the 0.1-3.0 mg/kg groups, normalized peripheral clonal expansion was found to be among the lowest, especially among CD8+ T cells. After ivuxolimab, CD8+ T cells had more expanded clones than CD4+ T cells on average. Low levels of normalized T-cell clonal expansion were also shown by some nonresponding patients. Antigen specificity was not determined for the clonally expanded peripheral T cells.

In its sample, this clone was seen a few times. It lacks a known antigen. No much larger clone is present one base from it, and per-base qualities are unavailable. The trial excluded patients who had a history of autoimmune disease or who were on systemic immunosuppression. Peripheral blood for TCR sequencing was collected from all dose cohorts at baseline, on cycle 4 day 1, and on cycle 7 day 1. The samples were taken from a phase I, first-in-human, multicenter, open-label dose-escalation trial of ivuxolimab. Adults with locally advanced or metastatic melanoma, renal cell carcinoma, hepatocellular carcinoma or head and neck squamous cell carcinoma were enrolled in the trial. Before TCR sequencing, CD4+ T cells and CD8+ T cells from peripheral blood were sorted into separate populations. Measured from the cysteine to the phenylalanine, the CDR3 is 17 residues long. Just the 51-base CDR3 DNA is kept, in frame starting at base 1. Between the V and J ends, shortened by 5 bases and 2 bases respectively, the junction contains 21 bases. As encoded in the germline V gene (reference sequence), CDR1 is SEHNR while CDR2 is FQNEAQ.

For sequencing of the TCRbeta CDR3 region, genomic DNA was extracted from the sorted cells. The immunoSEQ Assay was used to sequence the TCRbeta CDR3 regions. TCRdb's version of the immuneACCESS table is confined to in-frame rearrangements and falls short of the full clone set. An unresolved V gene accounts for under half of the shortfall where checked; the remainder is of unknown origin. The sample contains around 34,000 clones, roughly 80% of them found a single time. The ten largest clones take up 23% of the sample. The sequence came from an adult with an advanced solid tumor such as melanoma, head and neck, liver or kidney cancer. The chain couples TRBV7-9 to TRBJ2-5; the D gene is perhaps TRBD2, from 6 matching bases. Sequences were derived from CD4+ or CD8+ T cells sorted from blood, sampled in a trial of the OX40 agonist ivuxolimab. The DNA is TGTGCCAGCAGCAAGAAGCCGTCGGGACTGCAACAAGAGACCCAGTACTTC. Translated, this is CASSKKPSGLQQETQYF.